The 6 T cell receptor beta chains reported below all come from one sample, sequenced in a study of T-cell reconstitution after alpha-beta-depleted transplantation in children. Molecular barcoding with unique molecular identifiers was used for the TCRbeta library. One entry per CDR3 protein results from TCRdb running MiXCR on the PCR reads. The sample has 700,000 to 950,000 distinct CDR3 sequences, approximately 15% seen once. The sample consisted of PBMCs, mostly from graft donor cells, taken 360 days after TCRalphabeta/CD19-depleted stem cell transplant. The receptors derive from a male patient younger than 18 who had a stem cell transplant for acute lymphoblastic leukemia, so the T cells may come from the graft donor.

This clonotype was recorded many times. This rearrangement joins TRBV6-1 to TRBJ1-2; 9 nucleotides agree with TRBD1. In germline, CDR1 is MNHNS, CDR2 SASEGT. The CDR3 is 13 amino acids. V trimming: 4 bases; J trimming: 5 bases; junction bases outside the gene matches: 2. The CDR3 DNA reads as TGTGCCAGCAGTGCGGACAGGGGTTATGGCTACACCTTC. This encodes CASSADRGYGYTF.

The chain links TRBV7-9 to TRBJ1-4, with a tentative D call TRBD1 (5 bases). The CDR3 sequence is 14 residues long. V dropped 5 bases and J dropped 4 bases, with 11 bases sitting between them. Germline lookup yields CDR1 SEHNR and CDR2 FQNEAQ (reference sequence). The CDR3 DNA reads TGTGCCAGCAGCCGGGACGGTCTTAATGAAAAACTGTTTTTT. This gives the protein CASSRDGLNEKLFF.

This sequence joins TRBV4-1 and TRBJ2-7, with D possibly matching TRBD2 (6 bases). Germline CDR1 and CDR2: MGHRA and YSYEKL. With 0 bases removed from V and 0 bases from J, the gap between germline ends came to 15 bases. The length of the CDR3 is 17 residues. This CDR3 reads CASSQDPPLGGSYEQYF. The CDR3 bases are TGCGCCAGCAGCCAAGATCCGCCCTTGGGGGGCTCCTACGAGCAGTACTTC.

The rearrangement links TRBV2 to TRBJ2-2, with D tentatively TRBD1 (7 bases). CDR3 size: 14 residues. Germline-derived CDR1 and CDR2 are SNHLY and FYNNEI. Trimming took off 3 bases at V and 4 bases at J, with 9 bases between the two ends. The CDR3 region is CASSDRGVTGELFF. CDR3 in DNA: TGTGCCAGCAGTGACAGGGGGGTCACCGGGGAGCTGTTTTTT.

This clonotype was observed a few times. The gene calls are TRBV10-3 and TRBJ2-2; D not certain. This CDR3 is built from 12 residues. Trimming removed 5 bases at V and 7 bases at J, with 8 bases between. The V gene's germline CDR1 is ENHRY and CDR2 SYGVKD. CDR3 region: CAISRLVGELFF. The CDR3 DNA sequence: TGTGCCATCAGTCGACTCGTCGGGGAGCTGTTTTTT.

This clonotype has more than one count but fewer than ten. This sequence joins TRBV7-8 and TRBJ2-1, with 7 bases aligning to TRBD2. Germline CDR1 reads SGHVS; CDR2 reads FQNEAQ. This CDR3 region has 17 residues. J was trimmed by 4 bases and V by 2 bases; bases with no gene match: 11. CDR3 protein: CASSLKFGTTRYNEQFF. In nucleotides, the CDR3 is TGTGCCAGCAGCTTAAAGTTTGGGACTACGAGGTACAATGAGCAGTTCTTC.